This entry features one T cell receptor (beta chain) sequence. As yet, its antigen is unknown. Clones were read by immunoSEQ multiplex PCR, and TCRdb kept only the in-frame ones, dropping some. The sample lists some 100,000 clones; roughly 87% were seen once. This specimen belongs to a study of graft-versus-host responses after intestinal transplantation. Study observations and caveats: High graft-versus-host to host-versus-graft T cell clonal ratios marked allografts of patients with graft-donor macrochimerism. The study associated peak circulating GvH clone levels with early post-transplant HvG declines.

There are 17 residues in the CDR3. Germline CDR1 and CDR2: SGHTA and FQGNSA. After removal of 5 bases from V and 3 bases from J, the junction contained 9 bases not matched to a gene. The sequences come from unstimulated CD4+ T cells sorted from spleen or lymph node cells, collected before transplant. This sequence joins TRBV7-2 and TRBJ2-3; 12 nucleotides line up with TRBD2. This TCR was sampled from a human donor who was the organ donor for an intestinal transplant. The CDR3 here is CASSGLAGRFDTDTQYF. Written as DNA, the CDR3 is TGTGCCAGCAGCGGACTAGCGGGACGATTTGATACAGATACGCAGTATTTT.